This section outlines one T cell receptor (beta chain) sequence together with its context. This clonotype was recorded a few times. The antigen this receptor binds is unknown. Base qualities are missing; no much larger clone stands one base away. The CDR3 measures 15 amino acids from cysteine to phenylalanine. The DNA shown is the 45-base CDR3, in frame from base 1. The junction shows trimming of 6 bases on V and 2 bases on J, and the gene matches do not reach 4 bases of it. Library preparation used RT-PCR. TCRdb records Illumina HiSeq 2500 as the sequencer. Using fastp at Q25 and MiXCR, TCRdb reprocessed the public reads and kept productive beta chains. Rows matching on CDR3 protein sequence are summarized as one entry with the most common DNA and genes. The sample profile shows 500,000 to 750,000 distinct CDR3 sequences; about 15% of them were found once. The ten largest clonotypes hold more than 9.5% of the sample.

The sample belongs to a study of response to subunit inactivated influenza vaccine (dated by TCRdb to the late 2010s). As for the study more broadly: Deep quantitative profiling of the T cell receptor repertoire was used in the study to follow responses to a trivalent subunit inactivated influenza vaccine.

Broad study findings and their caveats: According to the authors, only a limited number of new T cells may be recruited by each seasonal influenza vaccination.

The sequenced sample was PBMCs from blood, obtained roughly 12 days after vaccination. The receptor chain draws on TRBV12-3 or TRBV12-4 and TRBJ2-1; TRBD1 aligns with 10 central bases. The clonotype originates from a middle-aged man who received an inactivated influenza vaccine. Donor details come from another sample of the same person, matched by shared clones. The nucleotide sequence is TGTGCCAGCAGAATAGGGACAGGGGCCTACAATGAGCAGTTCTTC. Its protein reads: CASRIGTGAYNEQFF.